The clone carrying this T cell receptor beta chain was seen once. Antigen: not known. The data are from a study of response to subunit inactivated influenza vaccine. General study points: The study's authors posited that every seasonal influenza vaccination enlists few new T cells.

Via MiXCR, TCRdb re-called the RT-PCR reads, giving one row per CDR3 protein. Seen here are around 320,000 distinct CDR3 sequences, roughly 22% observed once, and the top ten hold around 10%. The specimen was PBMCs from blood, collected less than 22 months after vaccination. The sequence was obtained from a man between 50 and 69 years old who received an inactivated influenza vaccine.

CDR3 sequence (DNA): TGTGCCAGCAGCCAATTTGTTTCAATCTCCTACGAGCAGTACTTC. It translates to CASSQFVSISYEQYF. J is TRBJ2-7 and V is TRBV14; D is unresolved. The germline CDR1 and CDR2 sequences are SGHDN and FVKESK. Trimming cost V 2 bases and J 0 bases, with 11 bases left between them. The CDR3 consists of 15 residues.